The 6 T cell receptor beta chains below all came from one sample that was sequenced in a study of blood T cell repertoires in COVID-19. The method was immunoSEQ multiplex PCR; TCRdb's version includes in-frame clones alone and lacks a portion of them. The sample carries fewer than 250,000 clones, 70% to 90% recorded once. Sequenced input: peripheral blood. The receptors were sampled from a woman between 40 and 50 years old who had recovered from COVID-19.

This sequence joins TRBV9 and TRBJ2-4; the D gene is possibly TRBD2 (6 bases). The germline CDR1 and CDR2 sequences are SGDLS and YYNGEE. This CDR3 is 12 amino acids long. V was shortened by 3 bases and J by 9 bases, with 10 bases between the two germline ends. The CDR3 DNA sequence: TGTGCCAGCAGCGGACTAGGGAGCATTCAGTACTTC. Protein product: CASSGLGSIQYF.

The gene calls are TRBV6-5 and TRBJ2-3; 7 bases are a match to TRBD1. V lost 0 bases and J lost 1; bases outside the gene matches: 1. The V gene's germline CDR1 is MNHEY and CDR2 SVGAGI. CDR3 size: 15 residues. CDR3 coding DNA: TGTGCCAGCAGTTACTCGGGACAGCGCACAGATACGCAGTATTTT. Residues: CASSYSGQRTDTQYF.

The rearrangement links TRBV6-5 to TRBJ2-7; D might be TRBD1 (6 bases). CDR1 and CDR2 (germline): MNHEY, SVGAGI. The CDR3 totals 12 residues. Trimming removed 10 bases at V and 2 bases at J, with 12 bases between. The DNA of the CDR3 is TGTGCCACAATAGGACAGACCTACGAGCAGTACTTC. It is translated as CATIGQTYEQYF.

This clone was picked up a small number of times. The rearrangement uses TRBV7-9 and TRBJ2-1; D possibly corresponds to TRBD2 (5 bases). The V end lost 6 bases, the J end lost 4 bases, and 22 bases lay between the germline ends. This CDR3 region has 17 residues. Germline loops: CDR1 SEHNR, CDR2 FQNEAQ (reference sequence). This CDR3 is CASRPVGGPRLYNEQFF. In nucleotides, the CDR3 is TGTGCCAGCAGGCCGGTCGGCGGGCCTAGACTTTACAATGAGCAGTTCTTC. The entire variable domain, with the rest obtained from reference TRBV7-9 and TRBJ2-1, is as follows: DTGVSQNPRHKITKRGQNVTFRCDPISEHNRLYWYRQTLGQGPEFLTYFQNEAQLEKSRLLSDRFSAERPKGSFSTLEIQRTEQGDSAMYLCASRPVGGPRLYNEQFFGPGTRLTVL.

V is TRBV29-1 and J is TRBJ2-2; 11 bases map to TRBD1. CDR1 is SQVTM, CDR2 ANQGSEA, per germline. V was pared by 6 bases and J by 3 bases, with 9 bases of the junction left unmatched. CDR3 length: 16 residues. CDR3 nucleotide sequence: TGCAGCGTCATCCCCCGGGACAGGGGGGACACCGGGGAGCTGTTTTTT. It yields the protein CSVIPRDRGDTGELFF.

The CDR3 loop reads CASSQEIGHYEQYF. The CDR3 region has the DNA TGCGCCAGCAGCCAAGAAATTGGGCACTACGAGCAGTACTTC. This chain links TRBV4-3 with TRBJ2-7; no reliable D call. CDR3 length: 14 amino acids. V was trimmed by 0 bases and J by 3 bases, leaving 9 bases between them. CDR1 and CDR2 (germline): LGHNA, YSLEER.